The sequence of this T cell receptor beta chain was determined in a study of shared clonotypes between healthy human individuals. General study results and limits: Only blood was sampled, and tissue TCR repertoires likely differ from blood ones. Relative to memory subsets, naive subsets generally showed larger estimated richness. The naive CD4 repertoires of several donors were compared, and approximately 4.5% of clonotypes were shared.

Germline loops: CDR1 SNHLY, CDR2 FYNNEI. V lost 6 bases, J lost 5 bases, and 6 bases stayed unmatched. The CDR3 is 13 residues long. The method was immunoSEQ multiplex PCR; TCRdb's version includes in-frame clones alone and lacks a portion of them. The repertoire holds some 1,600,000 clones, with 95% to 99% as singletons. On this clone itself: Antigen unknown.

The sequenced sample consisted of naive CD4+ T cells sorted from blood. The sample's subset: CD45RA+ positively selected. The chain combines TRBV2 with TRBJ2-7; TRBD1 agrees at 8 bases. This receptor was obtained from a young man in good health. This chain's CDR3 is CASRGDRLDEQYF. The CDR3 coding sequence is TGTGCCAGCAGGGGGGACAGGCTCGACGAGCAGTACTTC.